The 30 T cell receptor beta chains presented below share a single source sample, sequenced in a study of human T cells and chemical hapten exposure. TCRdb recomputed calls from the 5' RACE reads with MiXCR, one row per CDR3 protein. The table has roughly 81,000 distinct CDR3 sequences, about a sixth seen once. Unfractionated whole blood was the source from which total RNA was extracted. The receptors here all came from a female donor in good health.

In this sample, this clonotype turned up a few times. The V and J genes are TRBV7-2 and TRBJ2-7; 8 nucleotides line up with TRBD1. V dropped 5 bases and J dropped 3; count of bases not matched to a gene: 9. The CDR3 covers 15 residues. Germline assignment: CDR1 SGHTA and CDR2 FQGNSA. DNA for the CDR3: TGTGCCAGCAGCATACAGGGGGATCTTATCTACGAGCAGTACTTC. This sequence encodes CASSIQGDLIYEQYF.

This clonotype was counted between two and nine times. The CDR3 reads CASSPRIDTYEQYF. Here the CDR3 DNA reads TGTGCCAGCTCACCACGAATCGATACCTACGAGCAGTACTTC. The chain combines TRBV18 with TRBJ2-7; D not certain. Germline V gives CDR1 KGHSH, CDR2 LQKENI. Trimming left V 1 base short and J 2 bases short, with 9 bases between. The CDR3 has 14 residues.

In its sample, this clonotype was seen a few times. The chain combines TRBV12-3 or TRBV12-4 with TRBJ2-7; 7 positions agree with TRBD2. This CDR3 spans 13 amino acids. V was pared by 6 bases and J by 9 bases, with 11 bases of the junction left unmatched. For the CDR3, the DNA is TGTGCCAGCAGCCCCGGGGGAGGGCCGGTGCAGTACTTC. It yields the protein CASSPGGGPVQYF.

The genes are TRBV20-1 and TRBJ2-7; D is unclear. CDR3 length: 15 residues. In germline, CDR1 is DFQATT, CDR2 SNEGSKA (reference sequence). The V gene lost 1 base and the J gene lost 3 bases, with 16 bases spanning the gap. CDR3 loop: CSARAAGRVLYEQYF. CDR3 coding DNA: TGCAGTGCTAGAGCCGCCGGTAGGGTCCTCTACGAGCAGTACTTC.

The chain employs TRBV29-1 and TRBJ1-1, with no clear D. The CDR3 has 12 amino acids. The V end lost 7 bases, the J end lost 1 base, and 10 bases lay between the germline ends. The germline V gene has CDR1 SQVTM and CDR2 ANQGSEA. The CDR3: CSGLDWNTEAFF. Here the CDR3 DNA reads TGCAGCGGACTGGACTGGAACACTGAAGCTTTCTTT.

The genes are TRBV23-1 and TRBJ2-5; D is undetermined. TRBV23-1 is assigned to the ORF class and has an uncertain function. CDR3 length: 16 amino acids. Deletions cut 3 bases from V and 5 bases from J, with 19 bases between. CDR3 sequence: CASSHREKRRSETQYF. CDR3 sequence (DNA): TGCGCCAGCAGTCATCGCGAAAAGCGTCGATCGGAGACCCAGTACTTC.

The chain uses TRBV28 and TRBJ2-1; possible D gene TRBD1, 6 bases. The CDR3 spans 16 residues. The V end was cut by 3 bases, the J end by 4 bases, with 16 bases between. The germline V gene encodes CDR1 MDHEN and CDR2 SYDVKM. CDR3 sequence: CASSLATGRLYNEQFF. CDR3 bases: TGTGCCAGCAGTTTGGCAACAGGGCGTTTATACAATGAGCAGTTCTTC.

CDR3 nucleotide sequence: TGTGCCAGCAGCCTGGACAGGGGGCGGCGTGAAAAACTGTTTTTT. It yields the protein CASSLDRGRREKLFF. This rearrangement joins TRBV2 to TRBJ1-4; 11 nucleotides align to TRBD1. CDR3 length: 15 residues. The J segment lost 7 bases and the V segment lost 6 bases, leaving 7 bases of the junction unmatched. From germline, CDR1 is SNHLY and CDR2 FYNNEI.

J is TRBJ2-1 and V is TRBV6-5; 7 positions match TRBD1. Germline-derived CDR1 and CDR2 are MNHEY and SVGAGI. With V trimmed by 7 bases and J by 8 bases, 14 bases remained unmatched. The CDR3 contains 15 residues. CDR3 protein: CASTLSGRDSDEQFF. The CDR3 bases are TGTGCCAGCACCCTATCGGGACGGGACAGCGATGAGCAGTTCTTC.

This rearrangement joins TRBV7-2 to TRBJ1-4, with TRBD1 matching 7 bases. The CDR3 totals 15 residues. Germline V gene data show CDR1 as SGHTA and CDR2 as FQGNSA. V gave up 1 base and J gave up 8 bases; unmatched junction bases: 7. The CDR3 nucleotides are TGTGCCAGCAGCTTAGTGACAGGGCTAAGCGAAAAACTGTTTTTT. Its translation: CASSLVTGLSEKLFF.

There are a few counts of this clonotype. The chain recombines TRBV14 with TRBJ2-1; D not certain. Trimming removed 1 base at V and 0 bases at J, with 10 bases between. CDR1 and CDR2 from the germline V gene are SGHDN and FVKESK. The CDR3 runs to 16 residues. The CDR3 spells CASSQVARSSYNEQFF. The DNA of the CDR3 is TGTGCCAGCAGCCAAGTCGCAAGAAGCTCCTACAATGAGCAGTTCTTC.

The rearrangement links TRBV27 to TRBJ2-5; D call uncertain. The V end lost 8 bases, the J end lost 7 bases, and 11 bases lay between the germline ends. The CDR3 runs to 11 residues. CDR1 is MNHEY, CDR2 SMNVEV, per germline (reference sequence). CDR3 amino acids: CASGPGSTQYF. For the CDR3, the DNA is TGTGCCAGCGGGCCCGGTTCGACCCAGTACTTC.

J is TRBJ1-1 and V is TRBV25-1; 8 bases are shared with TRBD1. From germline, CDR1 is MGHDK and CDR2 SYGVNS. The V and J ends lost 1 base and 5 bases, in that order; junction bases with no gene match: 6. The CDR3 extends over 15 amino acids. CDR3 sequence (DNA): TGTGCCAGCAGTGAATCCACAGGGGGTCGTACTGAAGCTTTCTTT. Translating it yields CASSESTGGRTEAFF.

The CDR3 sequence is CASRATGYPGNTIYF. The CDR3 DNA sequence: TGTGCCAGCAGGGCCACAGGGTACCCCGGAAACACCATATATTTT. The chain has TRBV7-2 and TRBJ1-3, with D tentatively TRBD1 (6 bases). The V and J ends lost 6 bases and 4 bases respectively, with 16 bases between them. This CDR3 has 15 residues. CDR1 and CDR2 from the germline V gene are SGHTA and FQGNSA.

The chain has TRBV20-1 and TRBJ2-3; D gene ambiguous. The CDR3 is 10 amino acids. The V and J ends lost 6 bases and 6 bases respectively, with 7 bases between them. CDR1 and CDR2 from the germline V gene are DFQATT and SNEGSKA (reference sequence). The CDR3 bases are TGCAGTGCAATAATTGATACGCAGTATTTT. Amino acid sequence: CSAIIDTQYF.

This clonotype was counted ten times or more. The V gene is TRBV21-1, the J gene TRBJ1-6. TRBV21-1 is a documented pseudogene. This CDR3 has 15 residues. CDR3 in DNA: TGTGCCAGCAGCAAAGGCAGGTCTTATAATTCACCCCTCCACTTT. Translating it yields CASSKGRSYNSPLHF.

The V call is TRBV30, the J call TRBJ1-3; tentatively, D is TRBD1 (6 bases). The length of the CDR3 is 17 residues. V was pared by 2 bases and J by 4 bases, with 21 bases between. Looked up from germline, CDR1 is GTSNPN and CDR2 is SVGIG (reference sequence). DNA for the CDR3: TGTGCCTGGAGTAGACTCGGAGGACAGCCGGGGGGAAACACCATATATTTT. It translates to CAWSRLGGQPGGNTIYF.

This clonotype came up a few times. The rearrangement joins TRBV5-1 to TRBJ2-3, with 7 bases matching TRBD1. The CDR3 length is 15 residues. J gave up 6 bases and V 0 bases, and 7 bases lay outside the gene matches. Per the germline V gene, CDR1 is SGHRS and CDR2 is YFSETQ. CDR3 sequence: CASSLDRGQIDTQYF. The CDR3 nucleotides read TGCGCCAGCAGCTTGGATCGGGGACAGATCGATACGCAGTATTTT.

The chain recombines TRBV27 with TRBJ1-2; unclear D gene. This CDR3 is 13 amino acids long. Germline CDR1 reads MNHEY; CDR2 reads SMNVEV (reference sequence). V lost 5 bases to trimming and J lost 0 bases, with 7 bases between them. CDR3 residues: CASSKLPNYGYTF. The CDR3 nucleotides read TGTGCCAGCAGTAAGCTACCTAACTATGGCTACACCTTC.

The rearrangement joins TRBV6-6 to TRBJ1-5; no clear D gene. CDR3 length: 18 residues. V lost 0 bases to trimming and J lost 1 base, with 16 bases between them. Germline CDR1 reads MNHNY; CDR2 reads SVGAGI (reference sequence). In nucleotides, the CDR3 is TGTGCCAGCAGTTACTCGTCCCGACACGGATTCAGCAATCAGCCCCAGCATTTT. Translated: CASSYSSRHGFSNQPQHF.

This clonotype was picked up a small number of times. The gene calls are TRBV29-1 and TRBJ2-1; 7 positions match TRBD2. V lost 0 bases, J lost 6 bases, and 11 bases stayed unmatched. The CDR3 covers 16 residues. The V gene's germline CDR1 is SQVTM and CDR2 ANQGSEA. DNA for the CDR3: TGCAGCGTTGAAGATCCCGTGGGGAGGGTAGGCAATGAGCAGTTCTTC. Protein: CSVEDPVGRVGNEQFF.

There are many counts of this clonotype. The V call is TRBV2, the J call TRBJ1-1; maybe TRBD1 (5 bases). This CDR3 contains 12 residues. Trimming removed 7 bases from V and 8 bases from J, with 14 bases in between. Germline CDR1 reads SNHLY; CDR2 reads FYNNEI. DNA for the CDR3: TGTGCCAGCAAATATCTAGGGGCAGAAGCTTTCTTT. Translation gives CASKYLGAEAFF.

The chain recombines TRBV20-1 with TRBJ2-1; 9 bases align to TRBD1. This CDR3 has 14 residues. Germline CDR1 reads DFQATT; CDR2 reads SNEGSKA (reference sequence). V lost 3 bases and J lost 4; bases outside the gene matches: 4. CDR3 in DNA: TGCAGTGCTAGTACAGGGGGCGAATACAATGAGCAGTTCTTC. Translated: CSASTGGEYNEQFF.

This clonotype was detected a few times. V and J are TRBV6-1 and TRBJ1-1, with TRBD1 as a possible D gene (5 bases). Germline CDR1 MNHNS, CDR2 SASEGT. Trimming shortened V by 4 bases and J by 5 bases, and 8 bases separated the two germline ends. This CDR3 region has 12 residues. CDR3 DNA: TGTGCCAGCAGTGTTGGGGGAACTGAAGCTTTCTTT. This codes for CASSVGGTEAFF.

The rearrangement joins TRBV7-2 to TRBJ1-5; 8 bases map to TRBD1. V lost 3 bases to trimming and J lost 4 bases; unmatched junction nucleotides: 11. This CDR3 is built from 17 residues. In germline, CDR1 is SGHTA, CDR2 FQGNSA. CDR3 residues: CASSFAGGTSGNQPQHF. In DNA form, the CDR3 reads TGTGCCAGCAGCTTCGCAGGGGGCACGTCGGGGAATCAGCCCCAGCATTTT.

This chain connects TRBV6-6 to TRBJ1-6; D is ambiguous. Germline V gene lookup returns CDR1 MNHNY and CDR2 SVGAGI (reference sequence). The CDR3 is 16 residues long. V was cut by 8 bases and J by 3 bases, with 17 bases left in between. The chain's CDR3 is CASCQNEGFYNSPLHF. The CDR3 region has the DNA TGTGCCAGCTGTCAAAATGAGGGTTTCTATAATTCACCCCTCCACTTT.

The V gene is TRBV4-2, the J gene TRBJ2-2, with 12 positions matching TRBD2. CDR1 is LGHNA and CDR2 is YNFKEQ in the germline V gene. The trim removed 0 bases at V and 4 bases at J, leaving 21 bases unmatched. The CDR3 consists of 23 residues. The CDR3 protein is CASSQEGADSGTSGLEGTGELFF. The CDR3 DNA follows: TGTGCCAGCAGCCAAGAAGGGGCCGACTCCGGGACTAGCGGGCTCGAGGGCACCGGGGAGCTGTTTTTT.

This clonotype showed up just a few times. The chain joins TRBV7-8 to TRBJ1-5, with D possibly matching TRBD1 (5 bases). Germline values: CDR1 SGHVS, CDR2 FQNEAQ. CDR3 length: 13 residues. Trimming stripped 5 bases from V and 5 bases from J, with 10 bases between. Here the CDR3 reads CASSHRDYQPQHF. The DNA of the CDR3 is TGTGCCAGCAGCCATCGGGACTATCAGCCCCAGCATTTT.

A few counts support this clonotype. V and J are TRBV27 and TRBJ2-7; 10 positions agree with TRBD2. The length of the CDR3 is 15 residues. Per germline, CDR1 MNHEY and CDR2 SMNVEV (reference sequence). V dropped 2 bases and J dropped 2; count of bases not matched to a gene: 3. In DNA, the CDR3 is TGTGCCAGCAGTTTAGGACTAGCGGTAACCTACGAGCAGTACTTC. This translates into CASSLGLAVTYEQYF.

This clonotype turned up a few times. The gene calls are TRBV19 and TRBJ1-1; weak D call: TRBD1 (5 bases). The CDR3 consists of 16 residues. V gave up 10 bases and J gave up 1 base, with 22 bases separating them. The V gene's germline CDR1 is LNHDA and CDR2 SQIVND (reference sequence). The chain's CDR3 is CATSGGRGWENTEAFF. The CDR3 DNA reads as TGTGCCACCTCCGGGGGGAGGGGATGGGAGAACACTGAAGCTTTCTTT.